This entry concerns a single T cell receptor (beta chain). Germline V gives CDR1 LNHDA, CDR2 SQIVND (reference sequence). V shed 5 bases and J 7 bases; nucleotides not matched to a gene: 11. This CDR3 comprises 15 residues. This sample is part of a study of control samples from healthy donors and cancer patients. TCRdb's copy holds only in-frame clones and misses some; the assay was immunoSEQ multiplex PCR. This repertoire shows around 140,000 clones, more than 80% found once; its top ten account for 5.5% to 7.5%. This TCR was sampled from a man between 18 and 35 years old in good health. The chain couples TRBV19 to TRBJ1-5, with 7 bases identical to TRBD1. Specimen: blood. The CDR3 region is CASSARRQGGQPQHF. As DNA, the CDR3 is TGTGCCAGTAGTGCTCGTAGACAGGGCGGCCAGCCCCAGCATTTT.